This is a list of T cell receptor beta chains from one sample in a study of OX40 agonist ivuxolimab in advanced cancers. TCRdb keeps only in-frame clones here, not all; method: immunoSEQ multiplex PCR. The table lists fewer than 100,000 clones, roughly 90% of them singletons. Sequences were derived from CD4+ or CD8+ T cells sorted from blood, sampled in a trial of the OX40 agonist ivuxolimab. All receptors come from an adult with an advanced solid tumor such as melanoma, head and neck, liver or kidney cancer. Both conserved end residues are part of each CDR3. The order of the fields is CDR3 DNA, CDR3 protein, clone size, CDR3 length, J gene, V gene, D gene. D genes are given only for firm matches. Clone size is given for some rows only: seen once, a few or many times, or a class if the clone is expanded.

TGTGCCAGCAGCTTGACAGGGGGCGAAACAGATACGCAGTATTTT,CASSLTGGETDTQYF,NA,15,TRBJ2-3,TRBV7-2,TRBD1
TGCGCCAGCAGCCTTATAGCGGGGGGGTCCCAAGAGACCCAGTACTTC,CASSLIAGGSQETQYF,NA,16,TRBJ2-5,TRBV4-1,TRBD2
TGTGCCAGCAGTTACGGGCCTTATAGCAATCAGCCCCAGCATTTT,CASSYGPYSNQPQHF,NA,15,TRBJ1-5,TRBV6-6,NA
TGTGCCACCCACCCCCTGAACACCGGGGAGCTGTTTTTT,CATHPLNTGELFF,NA,13,TRBJ2-2,TRBV6-1,NA
TGTGCCAGCAATAGACTAGCGGGTTACAATGAGCAGTTCTTC,CASNRLAGYNEQFF,NA,14,TRBJ2-1,TRBV28,TRBD2
TGTGCCAGCAGTTTCATCCAGGGCTATGAGCAGTTCTTC,CASSFIQGYEQFF,NA,13,TRBJ2-1,TRBV28,NA
TGCGCCAGCAGCTTGACTTCGGGACAGGGATCCAATGAGCAGTTCTTC,CASSLTSGQGSNEQFF,NA,16,TRBJ2-1,TRBV5-1,TRBD1
TGCGCCAGCAGCTCCGGCCCAGAGGGAGGCTACACCTTC,CASSSGPEGGYTF,once,13,TRBJ1-2,TRBV5-1,NA
TGTGCCAGCAGTGCTAGTAAAGAGACCCAGTACTTC,CASSASKETQYF,NA,12,TRBJ2-5,TRBV2,NA
TGTGCCAGCTCACCGGCGAAGGGTTTAAGCTCCTACAATGAGCAGTTCTTC,CASSPAKGLSSYNEQFF,NA,17,TRBJ2-1,TRBV18,NA
TGTGCCAGCAGTTTCTACCAGGGGATCGGGGAGCAGTACTTC,CASSFYQGIGEQYF,NA,14,TRBJ2-7,TRBV28,NA
TGTGCCAGCACCCCAGCAGATTACCAAGAGACCCAGTACTTC,CASTPADYQETQYF,NA,14,TRBJ2-5,TRBV28,NA
TGTGCCAGCAGCTACTCCCTGACAGGGTTAGAGACCCAGTACTTC,CASSYSLTGLETQYF,NA,15,TRBJ2-5,TRBV6-5,TRBD1
TGTGCCAGCTCACCAATCGTTACAGAAGATGAAGCTTTCTTT,CASSPIVTEDEAFF,NA,14,TRBJ1-1,TRBV18,NA
TGTGCCAGCAGCTTGCGGGAGGGCCAAGTTGAGCAGTTCTTC,CASSLREGQVEQFF,NA,14,TRBJ2-1,TRBV7-9,TRBD2
TGTGCCAGCAGCCTCCCCGGACAGGGAATACAAGAGACCCAGTACTTC,CASSLPGQGIQETQYF,NA,16,TRBJ2-5,TRBV28,TRBD1
TGTGCCACCGCGAGGGACTATGAAAAACTGTTTTTT,CATARDYEKLFF,few,12,TRBJ1-4,TRBV15,NA
TGCGCCAGCAGTCTGAAACGGAGGCCCGGGGTGGAGGCCCCAGGACAGGTGTCCTACAATGAGCAGTTCTTC,CASSLKRRPGVEAPGQVSYNEQFF,NA,24,TRBJ2-1,TRBV23-1,TRBD1
TGTGCCAGCTCACCACGGTCAGGGGGTGACACCGGGGAGCTGTTTTTT,CASSPRSGGDTGELFF,NA,16,TRBJ2-2,TRBV18,TRBD1
TGCGCCAGCAGCCCGCGACTAGCGGGGGGCACAGATACGCAGTATTTT,CASSPRLAGGTDTQYF,NA,16,TRBJ2-3,TRBV5-1,TRBD2
TGTGCCAGCAGTCTCGACAGGGTCTCCTACGAGCAGTACTTC,CASSLDRVSYEQYF,NA,14,TRBJ2-7,TRBV7-2,TRBD1
TGCGCCAGCAGCTTTGGACAGGCCTCCTACGAGCAGTACTTC,CASSFGQASYEQYF,NA,14,TRBJ2-7,TRBV5-1,TRBD1
TGTGCCAGCAGCTTGGGGGACGGGGTTAATGAAAAACTGTTTTTT,CASSLGDGVNEKLFF,once,15,TRBJ1-4,TRBV5-8,NA